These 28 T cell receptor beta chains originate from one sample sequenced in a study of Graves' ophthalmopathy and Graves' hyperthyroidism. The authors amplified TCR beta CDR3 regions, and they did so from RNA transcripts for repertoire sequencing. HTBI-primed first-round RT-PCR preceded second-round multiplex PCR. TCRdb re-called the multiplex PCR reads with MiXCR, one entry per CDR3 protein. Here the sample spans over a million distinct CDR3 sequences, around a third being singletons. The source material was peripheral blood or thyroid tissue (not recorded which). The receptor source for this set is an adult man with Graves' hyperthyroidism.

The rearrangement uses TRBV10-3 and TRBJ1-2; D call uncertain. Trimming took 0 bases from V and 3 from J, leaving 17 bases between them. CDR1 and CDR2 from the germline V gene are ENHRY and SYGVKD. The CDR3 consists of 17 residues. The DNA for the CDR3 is TGTGCCATCAGTGAGTCGATCACAGCCGAGCAGTACTATGGCTACACCTTC. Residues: CAISESITAEQYYGYTF.

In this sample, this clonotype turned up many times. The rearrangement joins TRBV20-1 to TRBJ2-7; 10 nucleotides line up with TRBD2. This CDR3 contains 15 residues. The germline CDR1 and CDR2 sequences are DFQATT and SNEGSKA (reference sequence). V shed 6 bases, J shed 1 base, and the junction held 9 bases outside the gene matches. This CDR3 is CSATRSGGPSYEQYF. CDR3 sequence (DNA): TGCAGTGCAACGCGTAGCGGGGGGCCATCCTACGAGCAGTACTTC.

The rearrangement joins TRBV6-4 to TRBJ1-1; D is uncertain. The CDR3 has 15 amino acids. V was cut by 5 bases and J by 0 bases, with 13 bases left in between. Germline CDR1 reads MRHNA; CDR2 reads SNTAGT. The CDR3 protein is CASSYARPMNTEAFF. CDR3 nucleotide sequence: TGTGCCAGCAGTTACGCAAGACCCATGAACACTGAAGCTTTCTTT.

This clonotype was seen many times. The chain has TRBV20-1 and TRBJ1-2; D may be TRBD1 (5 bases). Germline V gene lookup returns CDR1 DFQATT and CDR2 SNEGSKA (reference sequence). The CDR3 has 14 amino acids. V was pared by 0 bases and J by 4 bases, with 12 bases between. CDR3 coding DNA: TGCAGTGCTAGAGATCCGGGACTCCTCTATGGCTACACCTTC. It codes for CSARDPGLLYGYTF.

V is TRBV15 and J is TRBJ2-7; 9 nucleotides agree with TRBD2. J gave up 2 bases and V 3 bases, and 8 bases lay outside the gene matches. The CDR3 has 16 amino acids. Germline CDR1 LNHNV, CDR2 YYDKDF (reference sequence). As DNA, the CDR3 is TGTGCCACCAGCAGTCCCAGGACTAGCGTACCCTACGAGCAGTACTTC. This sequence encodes CATSSPRTSVPYEQYF.

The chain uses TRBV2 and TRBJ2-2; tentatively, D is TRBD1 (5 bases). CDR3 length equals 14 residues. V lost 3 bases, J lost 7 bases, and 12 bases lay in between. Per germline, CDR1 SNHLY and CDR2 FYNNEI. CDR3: CASSEGQDSGELFF. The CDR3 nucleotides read TGTGCCAGCAGTGAGGGCCAAGACAGCGGGGAGCTGTTTTTT.

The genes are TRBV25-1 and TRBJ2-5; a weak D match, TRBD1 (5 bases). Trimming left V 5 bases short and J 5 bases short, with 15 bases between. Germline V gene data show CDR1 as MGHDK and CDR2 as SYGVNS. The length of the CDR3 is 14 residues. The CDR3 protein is CASSRSTVGETQYF. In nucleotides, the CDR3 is TGTGCCAGCAGTCGGTCGACAGTAGGGGAGACCCAGTACTTC.

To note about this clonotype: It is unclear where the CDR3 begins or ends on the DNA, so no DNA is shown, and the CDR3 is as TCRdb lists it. CDR3 amino acids: CASSIYLCSVGQVNQPQHF. V and J are TRBV7-9 and TRBJ1-5; the table names TRBD1, a call not compared with the DNA. Germline loops: CDR1 SEHNR, CDR2 FQNEAQ (reference sequence). Counting both end residues, the CDR3 totals 19 amino acids.

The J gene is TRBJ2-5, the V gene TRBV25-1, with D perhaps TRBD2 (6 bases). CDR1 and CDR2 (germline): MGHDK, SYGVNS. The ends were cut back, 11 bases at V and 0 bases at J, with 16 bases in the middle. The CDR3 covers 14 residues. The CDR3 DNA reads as TGTGCCTGGAGGGATTTCGGGGACCAAGAGACCCAGTACTTC. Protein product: CAWRDFGDQETQYF. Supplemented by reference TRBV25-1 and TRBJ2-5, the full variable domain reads EADIYQTPRYLVIGTGKKITLECSQTMGHDKMYWYQQDPGMELHLIHYSYGVNSTEKGDLSSESTVSRIRTEHFPLTLESARPSHTSQYLCAWRDFGDQETQYFGPGTRLLVL.

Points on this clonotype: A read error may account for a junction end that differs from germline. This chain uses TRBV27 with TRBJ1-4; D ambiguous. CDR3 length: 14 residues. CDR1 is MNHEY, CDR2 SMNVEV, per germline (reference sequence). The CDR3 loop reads CASSQSAGNEELFF. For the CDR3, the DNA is TGTGCCAGCAGTCAATCCGCGGGGAATGAAGAACTGTTTTTT.

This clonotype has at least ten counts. CDR3 amino acids: CASSPSGRRPLGYTF. CDR3 nucleotide sequence: TGTGCCAGCAGCCCGTCGGGGCGACGTCCCCTGGGCTACACCTTC. This chain joins TRBV9 and TRBJ1-2; possibly TRBD1 for D (5 bases). The germline V and J ends were trimmed by 4 bases and 8 bases, with 21 bases remaining between them. Germline values: CDR1 SGDLS, CDR2 YYNGEE. The CDR3 is 15 residues long.

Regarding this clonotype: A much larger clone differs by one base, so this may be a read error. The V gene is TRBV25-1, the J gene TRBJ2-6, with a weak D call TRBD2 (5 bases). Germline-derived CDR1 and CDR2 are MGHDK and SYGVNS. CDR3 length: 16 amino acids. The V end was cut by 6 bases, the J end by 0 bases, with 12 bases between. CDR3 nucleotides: TGTGCCAGCAGAGGAGGACTCCTCTCTGGGGCCAACGTCCTGACTTTC. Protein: CASRGGLLSGANVLTF.

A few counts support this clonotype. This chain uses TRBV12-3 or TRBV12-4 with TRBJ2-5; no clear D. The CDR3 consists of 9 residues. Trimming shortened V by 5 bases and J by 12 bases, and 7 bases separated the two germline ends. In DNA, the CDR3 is TGTGCCAGCAGTGCAACAGAGTACTTC. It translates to CASSATEYF.

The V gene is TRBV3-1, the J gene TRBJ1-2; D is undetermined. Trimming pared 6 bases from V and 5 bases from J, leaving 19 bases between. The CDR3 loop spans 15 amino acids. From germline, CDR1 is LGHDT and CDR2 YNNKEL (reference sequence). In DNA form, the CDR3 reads TGTGCCAGCAGACACCGGGCCGGACCAAGTTATGGCTACACCTTC. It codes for CASRHRAGPSYGYTF.

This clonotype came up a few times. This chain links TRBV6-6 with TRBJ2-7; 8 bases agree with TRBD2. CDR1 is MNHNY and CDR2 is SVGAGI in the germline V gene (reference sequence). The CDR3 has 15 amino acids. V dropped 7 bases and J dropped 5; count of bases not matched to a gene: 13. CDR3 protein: CASTSGRAGEDEQYF. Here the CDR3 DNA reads TGTGCCAGCACTTCAGGAAGAGCGGGAGAGGACGAGCAGTACTTC.

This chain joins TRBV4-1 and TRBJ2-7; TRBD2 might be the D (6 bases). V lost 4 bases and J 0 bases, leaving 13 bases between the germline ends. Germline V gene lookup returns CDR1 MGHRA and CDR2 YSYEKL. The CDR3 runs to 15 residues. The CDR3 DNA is TGCGCCAGCAGCCCCCGGAGGGCTAGCTCCTACGAGCAGTACTTC. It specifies CASSPRRASSYEQYF.

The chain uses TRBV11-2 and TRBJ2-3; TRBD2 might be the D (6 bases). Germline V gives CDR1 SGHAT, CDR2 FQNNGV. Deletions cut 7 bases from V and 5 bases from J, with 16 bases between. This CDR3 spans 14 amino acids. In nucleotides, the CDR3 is TGTGCCAGCAAGTTGACGGGGGAGTTAGATACGCAGTATTTT. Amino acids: CASKLTGELDTQYF.

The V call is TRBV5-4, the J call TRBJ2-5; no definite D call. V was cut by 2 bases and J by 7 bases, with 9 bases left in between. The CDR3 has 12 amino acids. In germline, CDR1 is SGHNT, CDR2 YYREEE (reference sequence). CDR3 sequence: CASSLILGTQYF. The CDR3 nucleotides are TGTGCCAGCAGCTTAATCCTGGGGACCCAGTACTTC.

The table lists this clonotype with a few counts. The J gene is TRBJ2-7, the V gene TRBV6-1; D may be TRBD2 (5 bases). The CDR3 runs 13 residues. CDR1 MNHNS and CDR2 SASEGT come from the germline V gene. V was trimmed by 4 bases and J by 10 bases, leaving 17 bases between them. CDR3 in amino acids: CASSATRAKSQYF. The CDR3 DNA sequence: TGTGCCAGCAGTGCGACGAGGGCGAAGAGTCAGTACTTC.

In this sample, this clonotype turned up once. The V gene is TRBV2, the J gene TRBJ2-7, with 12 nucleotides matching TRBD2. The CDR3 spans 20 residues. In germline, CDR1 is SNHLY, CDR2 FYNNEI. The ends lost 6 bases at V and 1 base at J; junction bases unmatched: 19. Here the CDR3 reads CASSQPRTSGTRGQSYEQYF. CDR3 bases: TGTGCCAGCAGCCAACCTCGGACTAGCGGGACTAGAGGTCAATCCTACGAGCAGTACTTC.

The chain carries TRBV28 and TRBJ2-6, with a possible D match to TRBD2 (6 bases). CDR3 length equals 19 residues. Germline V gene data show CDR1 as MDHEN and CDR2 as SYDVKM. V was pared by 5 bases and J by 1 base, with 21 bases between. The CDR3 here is CASSRGRRQGMSGANVLTF. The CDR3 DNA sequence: TGTGCCAGCAGTCGTGGGAGGAGGCAGGGCATGTCTGGGGCCAACGTCCTGACTTTC. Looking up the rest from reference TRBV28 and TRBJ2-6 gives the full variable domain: DVKVTQSSRYLVKRTGEKVFLECVQDMDHENMFWYRQDPGLGLRLIYFSYDVKMKEKGDIPEGYSVSREKKERFSLILESASTNQTSMYLCASSRGRRQGMSGANVLTFGAGSRLTVL.

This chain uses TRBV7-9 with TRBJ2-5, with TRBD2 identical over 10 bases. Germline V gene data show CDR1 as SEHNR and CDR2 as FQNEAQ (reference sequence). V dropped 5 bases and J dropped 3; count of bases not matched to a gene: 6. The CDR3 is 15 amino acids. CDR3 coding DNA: TGTGCCAGCAGCGGAACCGGGACTAGCGAAGAGACCCAGTACTTC. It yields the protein CASSGTGTSEETQYF.

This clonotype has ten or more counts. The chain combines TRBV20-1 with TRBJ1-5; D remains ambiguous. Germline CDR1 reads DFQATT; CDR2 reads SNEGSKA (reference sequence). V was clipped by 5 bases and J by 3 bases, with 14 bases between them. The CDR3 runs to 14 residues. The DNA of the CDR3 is TGCAGTGCTTTAGGTGGGCTGGCCAATCAGCCCCAGCATTTT. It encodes CSALGGLANQPQHF.

The CDR3 loop reads CASSDPGQIYEQPQHF. The CDR3 bases are TGTGCCAGCAGTGACCCCGGACAGATCTACGAGCAGCCCCAGCATTTT. This chain connects TRBV25-1 to TRBJ1-5; D is possibly TRBD1 (6 bases). Germline CDR1 is MGHDK and CDR2 is SYGVNS. The CDR3 has 16 amino acids. V lost 3 bases and J 7 bases, leaving 19 bases between the germline ends.

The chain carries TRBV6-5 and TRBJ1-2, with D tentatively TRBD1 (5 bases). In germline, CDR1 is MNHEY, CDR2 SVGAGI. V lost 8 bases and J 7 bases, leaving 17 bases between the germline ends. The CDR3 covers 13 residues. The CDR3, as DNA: TGTGCCAGCTCCTTCAGGGAGGGCATTGGCTACACCTTC. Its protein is CASSFREGIGYTF.

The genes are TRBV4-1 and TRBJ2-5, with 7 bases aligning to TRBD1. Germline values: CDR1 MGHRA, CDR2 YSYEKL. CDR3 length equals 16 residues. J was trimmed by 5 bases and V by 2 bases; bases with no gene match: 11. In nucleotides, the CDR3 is TGCGCCAGCAGCCAAAACAGGGGTCAAGCGGCGGAGACCCAGTACTTC. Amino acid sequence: CASSQNRGQAAETQYF.

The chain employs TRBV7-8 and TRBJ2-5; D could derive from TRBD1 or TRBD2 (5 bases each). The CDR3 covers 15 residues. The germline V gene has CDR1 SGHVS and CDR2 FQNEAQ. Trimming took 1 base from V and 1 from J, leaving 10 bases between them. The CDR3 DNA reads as TGTGCCAGCAGCTTAGTCGGGGCACCCCAAGAGACCCAGTACTTC. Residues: CASSLVGAPQETQYF.

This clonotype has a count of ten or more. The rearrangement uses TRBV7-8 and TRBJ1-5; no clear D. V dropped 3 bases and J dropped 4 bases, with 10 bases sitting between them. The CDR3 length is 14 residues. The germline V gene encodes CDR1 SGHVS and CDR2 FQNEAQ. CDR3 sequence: CASSFFEWNQPQHF. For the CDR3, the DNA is TGTGCCAGCAGCTTCTTTGAGTGGAATCAGCCCCAGCATTTT.